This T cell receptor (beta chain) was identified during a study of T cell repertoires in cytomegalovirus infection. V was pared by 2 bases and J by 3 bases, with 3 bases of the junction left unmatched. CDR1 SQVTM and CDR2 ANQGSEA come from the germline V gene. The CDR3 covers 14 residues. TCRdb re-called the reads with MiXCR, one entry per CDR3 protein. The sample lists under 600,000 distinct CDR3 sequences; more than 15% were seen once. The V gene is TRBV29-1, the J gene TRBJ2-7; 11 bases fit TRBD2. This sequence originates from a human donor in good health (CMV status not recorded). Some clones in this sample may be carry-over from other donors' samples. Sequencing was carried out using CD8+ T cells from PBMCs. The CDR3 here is CSVELAGGNYEQYF. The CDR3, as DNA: TGCAGCGTTGAACTAGCGGGGGGCAACTACGAGCAGTACTTC.